The rows below give T cell receptor beta chains drawn from one sample of a study of early T cells in non-severe SARS-CoV-2 infection. TCRdb independently ran MiXCR on the 5' RACE reads; one entry per CDR3 protein. The table has about 42,000 distinct CDR3 sequences, about 7% seen once; the top ten hold roughly 4.8%. The source material was whole blood. The origin of the receptors is an adult who was a healthcare worker with PCR-confirmed SARS-CoV-2 infection or an uninfected control (not recorded which). CDR3s leave out the opening cysteine and the closing phenylalanine or tryptophan. Fields, in order: J gene, V gene, CDR3 protein.

j_gene: TRBJ1-1
v_gene: TRBV7-6
CDR3aa: ASSPGTGGLTEAF

j_gene: TRBJ2-7
v_gene: TRBV19
CDR3aa: ASSTYRRGDSYEQY

j_gene: TRBJ1-1
v_gene: TRBV7-2
CDR3aa: ASNLRQGNTEAF

j_gene: TRBJ2-7
v_gene: TRBV12-3/TRBV12-4
CDR3aa: ASSLASAYEQY

j_gene: TRBJ2-3
v_gene: TRBV7-2
CDR3aa: ASSLGPPTRGDTQY

j_gene: TRBJ2-1
v_gene: TRBV7-6
CDR3aa: ASSLSGIDEQF

j_gene: TRBJ1-4
v_gene: TRBV4-1
CDR3aa: ASSQSQLTNEKLF

j_gene: TRBJ1-1
v_gene: TRBV4-2
CDR3aa: ASSQSTEGNTEAF

j_gene: TRBJ2-7
v_gene: TRBV12-3/TRBV12-4
CDR3aa: ASSSGGSLSYEQY

j_gene: TRBJ2-1
v_gene: TRBV5-1
CDR3aa: ASSTGLQYSYNEQF

j_gene: TRBJ1-2
v_gene: TRBV4-3
CDR3aa: ASSQEKVTGYT

j_gene: TRBJ2-5
v_gene: TRBV5-4
CDR3aa: ASSASRTRGGETQY

j_gene: TRBJ2-6
v_gene: TRBV9
CDR3aa: ASSVGSFGANVLT

j_gene: TRBJ1-1
v_gene: TRBV3-1
CDR3aa: ASREGLNTEAF

j_gene: TRBJ1-5
v_gene: TRBV20-1
CDR3aa: SAGSSGAQPQH

j_gene: TRBJ2-5
v_gene: TRBV4-1
CDR3aa: ASSQVPGLGLETQY

j_gene: TRBJ2-7
v_gene: TRBV12-3/TRBV12-4
CDR3aa: ASSKLQGYYEQY

j_gene: TRBJ1-1
v_gene: TRBV12-3/TRBV12-4
CDR3aa: ASSLGRNTEAF

j_gene: TRBJ2-2
v_gene: TRBV5-1
CDR3aa: ASSQYRENTGELF

j_gene: TRBJ1-4
v_gene: TRBV18
CDR3aa: TSSPFTETNEKLF

j_gene: TRBJ1-1
v_gene: TRBV29-1
CDR3aa: SGTVNTEAF

j_gene: TRBJ2-5
v_gene: TRBV4-1
CDR3aa: ASSQSGTSGVETQY

j_gene: TRBJ2-7
v_gene: TRBV7-9
CDR3aa: ASSLVGGSYEQY

j_gene: TRBJ2-5
v_gene: TRBV11-3
CDR3aa: ASSLFGGLEETQY

j_gene: TRBJ2-3
v_gene: TRBV20-1
CDR3aa: SLERGGAGHTDTQY

j_gene: TRBJ1-1
v_gene: TRBV5-1
CDR3aa: ASSLPGAEAF

j_gene: TRBJ1-3
v_gene: TRBV11-3
CDR3aa: ASSARGTGDSGNTIY

j_gene: TRBJ1-1
v_gene: TRBV15
CDR3aa: ATSRVGGEAF

j_gene: TRBJ2-3
v_gene: TRBV6-5
CDR3aa: ASSYAGGADTQY

j_gene: TRBJ1-1
v_gene: TRBV10-2
CDR3aa: ASSTEGTEAF

j_gene: TRBJ1-1
v_gene: TRBV7-9
CDR3aa: ASSLGGSNTEAF

j_gene: TRBJ2-7
v_gene: TRBV6-1
CDR3aa: ATRELLAASYEQY

j_gene: TRBJ1-1
v_gene: TRBV3-1
CDR3aa: ASSGQGDTEAF

j_gene: TRBJ2-4
v_gene: TRBV5-4
CDR3aa: ASSEDRSWGKNIQY

j_gene: TRBJ1-1
v_gene: TRBV3-1
CDR3aa: ASSQDGTPTEAF

j_gene: TRBJ2-7
v_gene: TRBV29-1
CDR3aa: SVEDPDSQPGEQY

j_gene: TRBJ2-5
v_gene: TRBV11-2
CDR3aa: ASSFTLETQY

j_gene: TRBJ2-3
v_gene: TRBV12-3/TRBV12-4
CDR3aa: ASSLFVLGASTDTQY

j_gene: TRBJ2-1
v_gene: TRBV5-4
CDR3aa: ASSLENNEQF

j_gene: TRBJ2-1
v_gene: TRBV14
CDR3aa: ASSVRLKAPPRVYNEQF

j_gene: TRBJ1-5
v_gene: TRBV12-3/TRBV12-4
CDR3aa: ASRHRSQPQH

j_gene: TRBJ1-2
v_gene: TRBV2
CDR3aa: ASMVSSPYGYT

j_gene: TRBJ1-5
v_gene: TRBV11-2
CDR3aa: ASSLADGGNQPQH

j_gene: TRBJ2-6
v_gene: TRBV5-6
CDR3aa: ASSPGQGSGANVLT

j_gene: TRBJ1-2
v_gene: TRBV12-3/TRBV12-4
CDR3aa: ASSQGQTYT

j_gene: TRBJ2-2
v_gene: TRBV2
CDR3aa: ASRPLAGAPGELF

j_gene: TRBJ1-1
v_gene: TRBV20-1
CDR3aa: SARDARLPMNTEAF

j_gene: TRBJ2-7
v_gene: TRBV7-2
CDR3aa: ASSLLAGANYEQY